Below, one TCR beta chain is given with its context. This clonotype was recorded at least ten times. Its recognized antigen is unknown. Base qualities are missing; no much larger clone stands one base away. This sample is part of a study of T cells after yellow fever vaccination (dated by TCRdb to the late 2010s). A note on the overall study: The SMART-Seq v4 Ultra Low Input RNA kit was used to prepare libraries from fractions with low cell numbers. To follow T-cell clones before and after primary and booster YFV17D yellow fever vaccination, bulk TCR alpha and beta repertoires were sequenced over time. Two healthy male donors, one aged 18 to 30 and one aged 30 to 39 years, were included in the cohort. Bulk PBMC replicates and cell subsets were isolated from blood drawn at multiple timepoints before and after both primary and secondary immunization.

The CDR3 starts with the cysteine, ends with the phenylalanine, and has 14 residues. CDR3 DNA only is kept here, 42 bases in frame from base 1. In the germline V gene, CDR1 corresponds to SQVTM and CDR2 to ANQGSEA. Trimming costs V 4 bases and J 1 base, and their ends lie 11 bases apart. What the study reported, not specific to this receptor: Compared with the primary T-cell response, the secondary T-cell response was faster but weaker, reaching its peak on day 5 rather than on day 15. Because only a couple of donors were included in the study, the extent to which the findings can be generalized is limited. Most clones expanded after primary vaccination (about 95% of CD4 and around 89% of CD8) were re-detected after the booster, suggesting that broad memory maintenance occurred. A small share of clonotypes was detected in both CD4 and CD8 compartments, with the overlap likely arising from convergent recombination. Computational filtering was needed because FACS-sorted repertoires could contain abundant contaminating clonotypes from the bulk population.

The sample's treatment or condition, from its label and the paper: live attenuated yellow fever vaccine strain. A standard Ficoll-Paque protocol was used to isolate PBMCs from peripheral blood. CD4 and CD8 T-cell fractions were isolated with Dynabeads CD4 and CD8 positive selection kits. RNA was extracted with TriZol from bulk PBMCs, CD4 and CD8 fractions, and dextramer-positive and dextramer-negative fractions. Sequencing was performed on an Illumina NovaSeq 6000. Synthesis of TCR cDNA relied on 5'RACE template switching, a step that introduced a universal primer site along with unique molecular identifiers. Priming of cDNA synthesis was performed from both the TCR alpha and TCR beta constant segments. Libraries were amplified in two PCR steps, with sample barcodes and sequencing adapters added in the second step. Sequencing of the libraries was done on either Illumina HiSeq 2500 (2x100 bp) or NovaSeq (2x150 bp). The original pipeline was this. MIGEC was used to demultiplex reads and collapse the reads into UMI consensus sequences, and MiXCR was used for V(D)J alignment. Using edgeR on replicate PBMC samples, clonotypes were called vaccine-responding if FDR was below 0.01 and the log2 fold change was above 5 up to day 15. Each bulk clonotype received a CD4 or CD8 identity based on whether the sequenced CD4 or CD8 repertoire contained that clonotype at higher abundance. TCRdb's own reprocessing of the public reads used fastp at Q25 and MiXCR and kept productive beta chains. Duplicate CDR3 protein sequences are folded into a single record with the most common DNA and genes. The V and J calls were determined by TCRdb, not by the authors. The sample table shows 150,000 to 200,000 distinct CDR3 sequences, and around 8.5% are seen once. Clones ranked in the top ten supply roughly a third of the sample.

This receptor was identified in a man aged 18 to 35 who received the YFV17D yellow fever vaccine. The specimen was CD8+ T cells sorted from PBMCs, collected 45 days after the yellow fever booster vaccination. The chain employs TRBV29-1 and TRBJ2-4; TRBD2 is perhaps the D gene, given 6 matching bases. CDR3 sequence: CSVVPSGAKNIQYF. The nucleotide sequence reads TGCAGCGTTGTCCCCAGCGGGGCCAAAAACATTCAGTACTTC.